These 29 T cell receptor beta chains came from one sample sequenced in a study of T cell responses to AZD1222 COVID-19 vaccine. TCRdb keeps only in-frame clones here, not all; method: immunoSEQ multiplex PCR. The sample includes tens of thousands of clones, more than 75% of them seen just once. Here the sequenced sample was peripheral blood, taken on day 0 of AZD1222 vaccination. Every receptor here comes from an adult in good health.

Written as DNA, the CDR3 is TGTGCCAGTTCACCGGGACAGGGGGCTGAAAAACTGTTTTTT. This gives the protein CASSPGQGAEKLFF. The V and J genes are TRBV19 and TRBJ1-4; TRBD1 matches at 12 bases. Germline CDR1 and CDR2: LNHDA and SQIVND (reference sequence). The CDR3 runs to 14 residues. The ends lost 8 bases at V and 7 bases at J; junction bases unmatched: 5.

The V and J genes are TRBV30 and TRBJ2-2; no reliable D call. CDR3 length equals 12 residues. Germline V gene sequence: CDR1 GTSNPN, CDR2 SVGIG (reference sequence). The V end lost 5 bases, the J end lost 2 bases, and 6 bases lay between the germline ends. The CDR3 coding sequence is TGTGCCTGGGCGGATAACACCGGGGAGCTGTTTTTT. Its translation is CAWADNTGELFF.

This clone was detected a few times. The V call is TRBV5-6, the J call TRBJ2-2, with D perhaps matching TRBD1 (5 bases). V gave up 4 bases and J gave up 7 bases, with 17 bases separating them. From germline, CDR1 is SGHDT and CDR2 YYEEEE. The CDR3 runs to 15 residues. The CDR3: CASSNIQVFGGELFF. The CDR3 nucleotides are TGTGCCAGCAGCAACATACAGGTTTTTGGCGGGGAGCTGTTTTTT.

This chain connects TRBV7-2 to TRBJ1-5; unclear D gene. Trimming pared 1 base from V and 7 bases from J, leaving 8 bases between. Germline CDR1 SGHTA, CDR2 FQGNSA. The CDR3 runs to 13 residues. This CDR3 reads CASSLERPQPQHF. CDR3 coding DNA: TGTGCCAGCAGCTTAGAGCGGCCGCAGCCCCAGCATTTT.

The J gene is TRBJ2-1, the V gene TRBV7-9, with D perhaps matching TRBD2 (6 bases). The germline CDR1 and CDR2 sequences are SEHNR and FQNEAQ (reference sequence). V gave up 5 bases and J gave up 4 bases, with 15 bases separating them. CDR3 length: 15 residues. The CDR3 nucleotides read TGTGCCAGCAGCGCCTGGGGCGGGGATTACAATGAGCAGTTCTTC. It codes for CASSAWGGDYNEQFF. Together with reference TRBV7-9 and TRBJ2-1, the CDR3 gives the full variable domain: DTGVSQNPRHKITKRGQNVTFRCDPISEHNRLYWYRQTLGQGPEFLTYFQNEAQLEKSRLLSDRFSAERPKGSFSTLEIQRTEQGDSAMYLCASSAWGGDYNEQFFGPGTRLTVL.

V gene TRBV28 combines with J gene TRBJ2-1; unclear D gene. The V gene's germline CDR1 is MDHEN and CDR2 SYDVKM. Trimming took 2 bases from V and 1 from J, leaving 6 bases between them. This CDR3 contains 14 residues. In DNA form, the CDR3 reads TGTGCCAGCAGTTTAGTGTTTTCCTACAATGAGCAGTTCTTC. Translated: CASSLVFSYNEQFF.

This chain connects TRBV5-1 to TRBJ2-1; D call uncertain. The ends were cut back, 0 bases at V and 0 bases at J, with 10 bases in the middle. Germline CDR1 reads SGHRS; CDR2 reads YFSETQ. The CDR3 contains 16 residues. CDR3: CASSLGRHSSYNEQFF. The DNA for the CDR3 is TGCGCCAGCAGCTTGGGTCGGCATAGCTCCTACAATGAGCAGTTCTTC. Full variable domain (remainder filled in from reference TRBV5-1 and TRBJ2-1): KAGVTQTPRYLIKTRGQQVTLSCSPISGHRSVSWYQQTPGQGLQFLFEYFSETQRNKGNFPGRFSGRQFSNSRSEMNVSTLELGDSALYLCASSLGRHSSYNEQFFGPGTRLTVL.

The V call is TRBV10-3, the J call TRBJ2-3; 10 bases align to TRBD2. This CDR3 has 16 residues. Trimming cost V 3 bases and J 3 bases; bases outside gene matches: 6. Germline values: CDR1 ENHRY, CDR2 SYGVKD. CDR3 region: CAISDTAGGPTDTQYF. The CDR3 nucleotides read TGTGCCATCAGTGATACAGCGGGAGGGCCAACAGATACGCAGTATTTT.

This clone was detected a few times. The rearrangement uses TRBV28 and TRBJ2-1; TRBD2 aligns across 9 bases. With V trimmed by 1 base and J by 12 bases, 10 bases remained unmatched. The CDR3 runs to 15 residues. From germline, CDR1 is MDHEN and CDR2 SYDVKM. The CDR3 region has the DNA TGTGCCAGCAGTTTATACCAGGTAGCGGGAGTGGTGCAGTTCTTC. Encoded protein: CASSLYQVAGVVQFF.

The rearrangement joins TRBV6-5 to TRBJ1-5; a possible D gene is TRBD1 (6 bases). This CDR3 has 15 residues. The V end lost 2 bases, the J end lost 5 bases, and 13 bases lay between the germline ends. Germline V lookup: CDR1 MNHEY, CDR2 SVGAGI. CDR3 in DNA: TGTGCCAGCAGTTACGAACAGGGAGTTGATCAGCCCCAGCATTTT. Amino acids: CASSYEQGVDQPQHF.

The chain links TRBV28 to TRBJ1-6; D uncertain. Germline V gene data show CDR1 as MDHEN and CDR2 as SYDVKM. The CDR3 extends over 12 amino acids. Between the trimmed V and J ends, which lost 3 bases and 10 bases, there was a span of 7 bases. CDR3 bases: TGTGCCAGCAGTTTGATGGCGTCACCCCTCCACTTT. It is translated as CASSLMASPLHF. The variable domain in full, with the rest retrieved from reference TRBV28 and TRBJ1-6, is DVKVTQSSRYLVKRTGEKVFLECVQDMDHENMFWYRQDPGLGLRLIYFSYDVKMKEKGDIPEGYSVSREKKERFSLILESASTNQTSMYLCASSLMASPLHFGNGTRLTVT.

CDR3 loop: CASIGGALAGALSGANVLTF. The CDR3 region has the DNA TGTGCCAGTATCGGGGGCGCGCTAGCGGGAGCCCTAAGTGGGGCCAACGTCCTGACTTTC. The chain employs TRBV19 and TRBJ2-6; 10 positions match TRBD2. J was trimmed by 3 bases and V by 7 bases; bases with no gene match: 18. Germline CDR1 is LNHDA and CDR2 is SQIVND (reference sequence). CDR3 length equals 20 residues.

The V gene is TRBV28, the J gene TRBJ1-5; no reliable D call. V lost 5 bases, J lost 3 bases, and 5 bases lay in between. The CDR3 contains 12 residues. Germline values: CDR1 MDHEN, CDR2 SYDVKM. The CDR3 spells CASSINNQPQHF. The CDR3 bases are TGTGCCAGCAGTATTAACAATCAGCCCCAGCATTTT.

This chain joins TRBV24-1 and TRBJ2-3, with 9 bases fitting TRBD1. The germline CDR1 and CDR2 sequences are KGHDR and SFDVKD. This CDR3 spans 17 amino acids. V trimming: 4 bases; J trimming: 6 bases; junction bases outside the gene matches: 13. CDR3 residues: CATSEPRGTGSGDTQYF. The CDR3 coding sequence is TGTGCCACCAGTGAACCCCGTGGGACAGGGAGTGGTGATACGCAGTATTTT.

The genes are TRBV29-1 and TRBJ1-4; the D gene is possibly TRBD1 (6 bases). The germline V and J ends were trimmed by 7 bases and 7 bases, with 13 bases remaining between them. Germline CDR1 SQVTM, CDR2 ANQGSEA. This CDR3 region has 12 residues. The CDR3 DNA follows: TGCAGCGCCGTGGGACAAGGTGAAAAACTGTTTTTT. It specifies CSAVGQGEKLFF.

The chain uses TRBV24-1 and TRBJ1-1; D remains unclear. Trimming took off 6 bases at V and 1 base at J, with 8 bases between the two ends. The germline CDR1 and CDR2 sequences are KGHDR and SFDVKD. The CDR3 has 13 residues. CDR3 sequence: CATSSSGNTEAFF. CDR3 bases: TGTGCCACCAGTTCCTCGGGGAACACTGAAGCTTTCTTT.

V usage is TRBV5-4 and J usage is TRBJ2-2, with D possibly TRBD1 on 6 matching bases. The CDR3 contains 13 residues. V lost 5 bases, J lost 5 bases, and 10 bases lay in between. Looked up from germline, CDR1 is SGHNT and CDR2 is YYREEE (reference sequence). The DNA for the CDR3 is TGTGCCAGCAGTCCAGGACAGACCGGGGAGCTGTTTTTT. It specifies CASSPGQTGELFF.

The chain combines TRBV28 with TRBJ2-1; D gene ambiguous. Germline CDR1 MDHEN, CDR2 SYDVKM. Trimming took 3 bases from V and 4 from J, leaving 4 bases between them. The CDR3 has 12 amino acids. The CDR3 reads CASSFGYNEQFF. The CDR3 DNA sequence: TGTGCCAGCAGTTTTGGGTACAATGAGCAGTTCTTC.

The chain employs TRBV19 and TRBJ1-6; no reliable D call. V gave up 3 bases and J gave up 7 bases, with 10 bases separating them. CDR3 size: 14 residues. Germline loops: CDR1 LNHDA, CDR2 SQIVND (reference sequence). The CDR3 DNA follows: TGTGCCAGTAGTATCATGGCTGAGAATTCACCCCTCCACTTT. Its translation: CASSIMAENSPLHF. Filled out from reference TRBV19 and TRBJ1-6, the complete variable domain reads DGGITQSPKYLFRKEGQNVTLSCEQNLNHDAMYWYRQDPGQGLRLIYYSQIVNDFQKGDIAEGYSVSREKKESFPLTVTSAQKNPTAFYLCASSIMAENSPLHFGNGTRLTVT.

The chain joins TRBV6-5 to TRBJ1-3; D gene uncertain. The ends were cut back, 4 bases at V and 2 bases at J, with 12 bases in the middle. Per the germline V gene, CDR1 is MNHEY and CDR2 is SVGAGI. The CDR3 has 15 residues. CDR3 coding DNA: TGTGCCAGCAGTTCATCAGAGCTGGCTGGAAACACCATATATTTT. Translation gives CASSSSELAGNTIYF.

The V gene is TRBV3-1 (or the pseudogene TRBV3-2), the J gene TRBJ1-3; D is unclear. The V gene lost 0 bases and the J gene lost 3 bases, with 12 bases spanning the gap. This CDR3 is 16 amino acids long. Germline-derived CDR1 and CDR2 are LGHDT and YNNKEL (reference sequence). This CDR3 reads CASSQEWGRIGNTIYF. The DNA for the CDR3 is TGTGCCAGCAGCCAAGAATGGGGTCGGATTGGAAACACCATATATTTT.

V gene TRBV28 combines with J gene TRBJ1-1, with D unresolved. Between the trimmed V and J ends, which lost 5 bases and 1 base, there was a span of 5 bases. In germline, CDR1 is MDHEN, CDR2 SYDVKM. The CDR3 runs to 12 residues. The CDR3 DNA reads TGTGCCAGCAGTATCAAGAACACTGAAGCTTTCTTT. This encodes CASSIKNTEAFF.

The chain joins TRBV7-3 to TRBJ2-6; D gene ambiguous. CDR1 and CDR2 (germline): SGHTA, FQGTGA. The CDR3 contains 17 residues. The V gene lost 1 base and the J gene lost 0 bases, with 10 bases spanning the gap. The CDR3 loop is CASSLNMRVSGANVLTF. DNA for the CDR3: TGTGCCAGCAGCTTAAACATGCGAGTCTCTGGGGCCAACGTCCTGACTTTC.

In its sample, this clone ranks as medium-sized. J is TRBJ1-5 and V is TRBV25-1; D remains unclear. Trimming shortened V by 3 bases and J by 3 bases, and 6 bases separated the two germline ends. The V gene's germline CDR1 is MGHDK and CDR2 SYGVNS. The CDR3 consists of 13 residues. The chain's CDR3 is CASSEGFNQPQHF. CDR3 DNA sequence: TGTGCCAGCAGTGAGGGGTTCAATCAGCCCCAGCATTTT. The variable domain in full, completed from reference TRBV25-1 and TRBJ1-5, reads EADIYQTPRYLVIGTGKKITLECSQTMGHDKMYWYQQDPGMELHLIHYSYGVNSTEKGDLSSESTVSRIRTEHFPLTLESARPSHTSQYLCASSEGFNQPQHFGDGTRLSIL.

The rearrangement uses TRBV7-9 and TRBJ1-1; a possible D gene is TRBD1 (5 bases). Trimming cost V 3 bases and J 1 base, with 12 bases left between them. The germline CDR1 and CDR2 sequences are SEHNR and FQNEAQ (reference sequence). The CDR3 spans 15 residues. This CDR3 reads CASSFFPQGNTEAFF. CDR3 DNA sequence: TGTGCCAGCAGCTTCTTTCCGCAGGGGAACACTGAAGCTTTCTTT.

V is TRBV9 and J is TRBJ2-1; tentative D call: TRBD2 (6 bases). The V end was cut by 0 bases, the J end by 3 bases, with 10 bases between. Germline CDR1 reads SGDLS; CDR2 reads YYNGEE. CDR3 length: 15 residues. CDR3 in amino acids: CASSVAWGGYNEQFF. The CDR3 DNA reads as TGTGCCAGCAGCGTAGCATGGGGAGGCTACAATGAGCAGTTCTTC.

The V gene is TRBV6-1, the J gene TRBJ1-1; the D gene is possibly TRBD1 (5 bases). This CDR3 has 14 amino acids. Trimming removed 1 base at V and 4 bases at J, with 10 bases between. CDR1 MNHNS and CDR2 SASEGT come from the germline V gene. In DNA, the CDR3 is TGTGCCAGCAGTGAAGGGGACCGTTTCACTGAAGCTTTCTTT. Translated: CASSEGDRFTEAFF.

The V gene is TRBV7-9, the J gene TRBJ1-6, with 9 bases fitting TRBD1. CDR1 and CDR2 (germline): SEHNR, FQNEAQ (reference sequence). The CDR3 runs to 15 residues. Trimming cost V 2 bases and J 10 bases; bases outside gene matches: 6. CDR3: CASSLLGQGTSPLHF. Here the CDR3 DNA reads TGTGCCAGCAGCTTATTAGGACAGGGGACCTCACCCCTCCACTTT.

The rearrangement links TRBV27 to TRBJ2-2; weak D call: TRBD1 (6 bases). CDR1 is MNHEY and CDR2 is SMNVEV in the germline V gene (reference sequence). The length of the CDR3 is 15 residues. V lost 8 bases, J lost 1 base, and 14 bases lay in between. The DNA of the CDR3 is TGTGCCAGCCGGGCTCGACAGGAGAACACCGGGGAGCTGTTTTTT. It yields the protein CASRARQENTGELFF.